The 17 T cell receptor beta chains below all came from one sample that was sequenced in a study of blood T cell repertoires in COVID-19. The protocol was immunoSEQ multiplex PCR, while the TCRdb copy is restricted to in-frame clones and leaves out a portion. Of fewer than 200,000 clones in the sample, 82% were seen once. The sequenced material came from PBMCs or T cells enriched from blood (not recorded which). Receptors originate from a woman aged 60-75 years with acute COVID-19.

V is TRBV13 and J is TRBJ2-7; 7 bases agree with TRBD2. Germline loops: CDR1 PRHDT, CDR2 FYEKMQ (reference sequence). The CDR3 covers 15 residues. J lost 4 bases, V lost 7 bases, and 13 bases had no gene match. The CDR3 here is CASTKRASGSYEQYF. As DNA, the CDR3 is TGTGCCAGCACCAAACGGGCTAGCGGCTCTTACGAGCAGTACTTC.

The CDR3 protein is CASSLSASGVPETQYF. Here the CDR3 DNA reads TGCGCCAGCAGCTTGTCTGCTAGCGGCGTTCCTGAGACCCAGTACTTC. The chain is built from TRBV5-1 and TRBJ2-5; 7 bases agree with TRBD2. Germline-derived CDR1 and CDR2 are SGHRS and YFSETQ. V was clipped by 1 base and J by 5 bases; unmatched bases: 11. There are 16 residues in the CDR3.

The chain combines TRBV29-1 with TRBJ1-2; perhaps TRBD1 as D (5 bases). Trimming stripped 3 bases from V and 11 bases from J, with 19 bases between. Germline V CDR1 and CDR2: SQVTM, ANQGSEA. This CDR3 has 13 residues. CDR3 loop: CSVDWSGRGAYTF. The DNA of the CDR3 is TGCAGCGTTGATTGGTCGGGGCGCGGGGCGTACACCTTC.

The genes are TRBV27 and TRBJ1-2, with 10 nucleotides matching TRBD1. The ends lost 8 bases at V and 4 bases at J; junction bases unmatched: 7. The CDR3 loop spans 14 amino acids. CDR1 and CDR2 (germline): MNHEY, SMNVEV (reference sequence). Here the CDR3 DNA reads TGTGCCAGCGGAGGACAGGGGGAAGGCTATGGCTACACCTTC. As protein: CASGGQGEGYGYTF.

This chain connects TRBV7-6 to TRBJ2-5; TRBD1 is a possible D gene (5 bases). Germline CDR1 SGHVS, CDR2 FNYEAQ. The V gene lost 1 base and the J gene lost 6 bases, with 9 bases spanning the gap. The CDR3 is made up of 13 amino acids. In DNA form, the CDR3 reads TGTGCCAGCAGCTTAGGACAGTCTAAGACCCAGTACTTC. Translating gives CASSLGQSKTQYF.

This clone came up many times. The rearrangement joins TRBV7-9 to TRBJ1-1; D gene unclear. CDR3 size: 14 residues. Germline values: CDR1 SEHNR, CDR2 FQNEAQ (reference sequence). Between the trimmed V and J ends, which lost 0 bases and 2 bases, there was a span of 7 bases. CDR3 nucleotides: TGTGCCAGCAGCTTAGCGTGGGCCAACACTGAAGCTTTCTTT. Translated, it gives CASSLAWANTEAFF.

A note on this clone: Mismatch with germline at one junction end may stem from a read error. The rearrangement joins TRBV3-1 (or the pseudogene TRBV3-2) to TRBJ2-7; 14 bases map to TRBD2. CDR1 LGHDT and CDR2 YNNKEL come from the germline V gene (reference sequence). The CDR3 covers 14 residues. CDR3 sequence reads: CASTEGTSGRRVVF. The CDR3 DNA is TGTGCCAGCACCGAGGGGACTAGCGGGAGAAGGGTAGTCTTC.

This clone came up many times. The chain recombines TRBV7-8 with TRBJ1-2; D may be TRBD1 (5 bases). There are 11 residues in the CDR3. The germline V and J ends were trimmed by 7 bases and 8 bases, with 11 bases remaining between them. Germline values: CDR1 SGHVS, CDR2 FQNEAQ. CDR3 bases: TGTGCCAGCACCCGGGGGGGAGGCTACACCTTC. This sequence encodes CASTRGGGYTF.

This clone has more than one count but fewer than ten. The V and J genes are TRBV4-1 and TRBJ1-3; D is possibly TRBD1 (5 bases). Germline V CDR1 and CDR2: MGHRA, YSYEKL. V lost 4 bases and J lost 6, with 10 bases in between. This CDR3 comprises 13 residues. CDR3 in DNA: TGCGCCAGCAGCCGCATCAGGGAAAACACCATATATTTT. Protein product: CASSRIRENTIYF.

This chain joins TRBV5-1 and TRBJ1-1, with TRBD1 as a possible D gene (6 bases). Trimming cost V 4 bases and J 0 bases, with 10 bases left between them. The CDR3 is 14 amino acids. Germline-derived CDR1 and CDR2 are SGHRS and YFSETQ. The CDR3 protein is CASSPTGMNTEAFF. The CDR3 DNA sequence: TGCGCCAGCAGCCCCACAGGGATGAACACTGAAGCTTTCTTT.

V is TRBV6-2 or TRBV6-3 and J is TRBJ2-7; perhaps TRBD1 as D (6 bases). The CDR3 runs 15 residues. CDR1 and CDR2 (germline): MNHEY, SVGEGT. Deletions cut 4 bases from V and 0 bases from J, with 13 bases between. CDR3 protein: CASSFDRLPSYEQYF. The CDR3 bases are TGTGCCAGCAGTTTCGACAGGCTACCCTCCTACGAGCAGTACTTC.

The chain is built from TRBV12-3 or TRBV12-4 and TRBJ2-3; perhaps TRBD1 as D (5 bases). The CDR3 has 12 residues. Trimming shortened V by 3 bases and J by 11 bases, and 12 bases separated the two germline ends. CDR3 amino acids: CASSFTRVGQYF. As DNA, the CDR3 is TGTGCCAGCAGTTTTACCAGGGTTGGGCAGTATTTT.

The chain uses TRBV3-1 (or the pseudogene TRBV3-2) and TRBJ1-2; unclear D gene. The germline V gene has CDR1 LGHDT and CDR2 YNNKEL (reference sequence). Trimming removed 0 bases at V and 8 bases at J, with 16 bases between. The CDR3 contains 15 residues. This CDR3 is CASSQDVGVGEGYTF. DNA of the CDR3: TGTGCCAGCAGCCAAGATGTGGGCGTTGGCGAAGGCTACACCTTC.

This chain joins TRBV6-5 and TRBJ2-2, with D possibly TRBD2 on 6 matching bases. CDR3 length equals 15 residues. Germline-derived CDR1 and CDR2 are MNHEY and SVGAGI. Trimming took 3 bases from V and 5 from J, leaving 13 bases between them. The CDR3 region has the DNA TGTGCCAGCAGTTATCTCGGGAGTGAGACCGGGGAGCTGTTTTTT. Amino acid sequence: CASSYLGSETGELFF.

This clone was observed a single time. The chain couples TRBV19 to TRBJ2-1, with 9 bases matching TRBD2. CDR3 length equals 15 residues. The V segment lost 4 bases and the J segment 7 bases; nucleotides outside the gene matches: 8. The germline CDR1 and CDR2 sequences are LNHDA and SQIVND (reference sequence). For the CDR3, the DNA is TGTGCCAGTAGTAGCGGGAGGGTACCGGGGAATGAGCAGTTCTTC. Encoded protein: CASSSGRVPGNEQFF.

The chain joins TRBV29-1 to TRBJ2-7; 8 bases agree with TRBD2. The CDR3 is made up of 13 amino acids. Trimming at V came to 8 bases and at J to 0 bases, leaving 6 bases not matched to a gene. Germline assignment: CDR1 SQVTM and CDR2 ANQGSEA. DNA of the CDR3: TGCAGCATTAGCGGGACGAGCTCCTACGAGCAGTACTTC. Protein product: CSISGTSSYEQYF.

The J gene is TRBJ2-3, the V gene TRBV10-1; 8 positions agree with TRBD1. Trimming took 9 bases from V and 1 from J; bases not matched to a gene: 6. CDR1 WNHNN and CDR2 SYGVQD come from the germline V gene (reference sequence). The CDR3 consists of 14 residues. CDR3 sequence (DNA): TGCGCCAGTCGACAGGGGACGGGCACAGATACGCAGTATTTT. This translates into CASRQGTGTDTQYF.